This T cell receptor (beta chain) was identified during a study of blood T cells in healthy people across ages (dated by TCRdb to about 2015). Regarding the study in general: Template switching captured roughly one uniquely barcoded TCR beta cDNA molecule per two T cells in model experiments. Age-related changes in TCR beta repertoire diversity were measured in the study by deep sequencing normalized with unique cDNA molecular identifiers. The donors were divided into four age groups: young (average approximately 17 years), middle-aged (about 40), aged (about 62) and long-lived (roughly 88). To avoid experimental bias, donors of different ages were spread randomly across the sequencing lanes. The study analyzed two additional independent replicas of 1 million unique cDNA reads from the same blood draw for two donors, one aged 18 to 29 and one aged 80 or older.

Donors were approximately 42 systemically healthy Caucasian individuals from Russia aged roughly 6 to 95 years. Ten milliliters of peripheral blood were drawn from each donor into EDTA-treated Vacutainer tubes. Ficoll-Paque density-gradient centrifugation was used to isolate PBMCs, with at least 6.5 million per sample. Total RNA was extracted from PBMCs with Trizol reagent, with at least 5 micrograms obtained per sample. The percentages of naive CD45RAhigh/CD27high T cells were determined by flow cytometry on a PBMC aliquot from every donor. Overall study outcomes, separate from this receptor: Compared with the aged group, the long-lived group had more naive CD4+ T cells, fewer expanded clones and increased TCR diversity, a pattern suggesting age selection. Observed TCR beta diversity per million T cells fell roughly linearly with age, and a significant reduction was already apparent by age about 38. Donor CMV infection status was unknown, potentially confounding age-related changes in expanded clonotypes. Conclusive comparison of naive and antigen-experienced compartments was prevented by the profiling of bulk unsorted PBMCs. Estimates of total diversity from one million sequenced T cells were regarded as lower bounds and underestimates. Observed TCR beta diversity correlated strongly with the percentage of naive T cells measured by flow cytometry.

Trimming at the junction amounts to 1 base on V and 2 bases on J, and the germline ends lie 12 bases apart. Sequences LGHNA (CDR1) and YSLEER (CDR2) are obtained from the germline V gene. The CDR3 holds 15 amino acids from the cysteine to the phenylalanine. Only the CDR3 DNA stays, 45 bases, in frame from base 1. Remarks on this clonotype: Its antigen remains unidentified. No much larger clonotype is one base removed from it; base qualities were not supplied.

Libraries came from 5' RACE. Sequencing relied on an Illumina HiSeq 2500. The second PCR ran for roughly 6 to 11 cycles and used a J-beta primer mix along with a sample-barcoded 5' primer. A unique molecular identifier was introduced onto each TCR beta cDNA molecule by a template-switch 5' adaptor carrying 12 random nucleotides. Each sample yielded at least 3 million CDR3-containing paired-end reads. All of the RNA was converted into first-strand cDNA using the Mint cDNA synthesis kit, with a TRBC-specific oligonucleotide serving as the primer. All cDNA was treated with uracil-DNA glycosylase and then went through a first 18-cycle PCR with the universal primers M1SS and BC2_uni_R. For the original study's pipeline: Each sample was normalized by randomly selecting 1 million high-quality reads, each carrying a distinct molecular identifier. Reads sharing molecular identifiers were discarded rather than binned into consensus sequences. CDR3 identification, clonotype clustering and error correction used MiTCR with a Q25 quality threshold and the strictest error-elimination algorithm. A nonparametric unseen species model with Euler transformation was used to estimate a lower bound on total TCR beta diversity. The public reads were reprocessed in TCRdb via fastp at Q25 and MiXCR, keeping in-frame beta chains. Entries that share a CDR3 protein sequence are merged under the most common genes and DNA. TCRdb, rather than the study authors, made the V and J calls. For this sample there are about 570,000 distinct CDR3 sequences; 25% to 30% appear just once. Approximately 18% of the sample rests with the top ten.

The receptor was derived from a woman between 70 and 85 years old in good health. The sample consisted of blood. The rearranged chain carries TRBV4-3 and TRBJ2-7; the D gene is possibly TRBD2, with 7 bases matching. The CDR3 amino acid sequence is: CASSQAGGDTYEQYF. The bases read TGCGCCAGCAGCCAAGCGGGGGGCGACACCTACGAGCAGTACTTC.